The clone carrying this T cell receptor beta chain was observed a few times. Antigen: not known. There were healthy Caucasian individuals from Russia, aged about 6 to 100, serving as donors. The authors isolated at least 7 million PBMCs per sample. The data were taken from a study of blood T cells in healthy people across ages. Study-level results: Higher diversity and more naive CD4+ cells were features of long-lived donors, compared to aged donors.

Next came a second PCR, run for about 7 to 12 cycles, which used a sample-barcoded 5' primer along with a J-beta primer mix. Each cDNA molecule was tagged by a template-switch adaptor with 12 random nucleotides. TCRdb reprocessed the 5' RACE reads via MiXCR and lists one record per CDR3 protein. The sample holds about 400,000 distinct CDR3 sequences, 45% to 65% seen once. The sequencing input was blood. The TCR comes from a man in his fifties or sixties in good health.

The CDR3 loop is CASSLTGHSNTEAFF. The CDR3 coding sequence is TGTGCCAGCAGCTTGACAGGCCATTCGAACACTGAAGCTTTCTTT. This rearrangement joins TRBV7-9 to TRBJ1-1, with D maybe TRBD1 (6 bases). This CDR3 has 15 amino acids. Trimming left V 3 bases short and J 1 base short, with 12 bases between. Per germline, CDR1 SEHNR and CDR2 FQNEAQ (reference sequence).